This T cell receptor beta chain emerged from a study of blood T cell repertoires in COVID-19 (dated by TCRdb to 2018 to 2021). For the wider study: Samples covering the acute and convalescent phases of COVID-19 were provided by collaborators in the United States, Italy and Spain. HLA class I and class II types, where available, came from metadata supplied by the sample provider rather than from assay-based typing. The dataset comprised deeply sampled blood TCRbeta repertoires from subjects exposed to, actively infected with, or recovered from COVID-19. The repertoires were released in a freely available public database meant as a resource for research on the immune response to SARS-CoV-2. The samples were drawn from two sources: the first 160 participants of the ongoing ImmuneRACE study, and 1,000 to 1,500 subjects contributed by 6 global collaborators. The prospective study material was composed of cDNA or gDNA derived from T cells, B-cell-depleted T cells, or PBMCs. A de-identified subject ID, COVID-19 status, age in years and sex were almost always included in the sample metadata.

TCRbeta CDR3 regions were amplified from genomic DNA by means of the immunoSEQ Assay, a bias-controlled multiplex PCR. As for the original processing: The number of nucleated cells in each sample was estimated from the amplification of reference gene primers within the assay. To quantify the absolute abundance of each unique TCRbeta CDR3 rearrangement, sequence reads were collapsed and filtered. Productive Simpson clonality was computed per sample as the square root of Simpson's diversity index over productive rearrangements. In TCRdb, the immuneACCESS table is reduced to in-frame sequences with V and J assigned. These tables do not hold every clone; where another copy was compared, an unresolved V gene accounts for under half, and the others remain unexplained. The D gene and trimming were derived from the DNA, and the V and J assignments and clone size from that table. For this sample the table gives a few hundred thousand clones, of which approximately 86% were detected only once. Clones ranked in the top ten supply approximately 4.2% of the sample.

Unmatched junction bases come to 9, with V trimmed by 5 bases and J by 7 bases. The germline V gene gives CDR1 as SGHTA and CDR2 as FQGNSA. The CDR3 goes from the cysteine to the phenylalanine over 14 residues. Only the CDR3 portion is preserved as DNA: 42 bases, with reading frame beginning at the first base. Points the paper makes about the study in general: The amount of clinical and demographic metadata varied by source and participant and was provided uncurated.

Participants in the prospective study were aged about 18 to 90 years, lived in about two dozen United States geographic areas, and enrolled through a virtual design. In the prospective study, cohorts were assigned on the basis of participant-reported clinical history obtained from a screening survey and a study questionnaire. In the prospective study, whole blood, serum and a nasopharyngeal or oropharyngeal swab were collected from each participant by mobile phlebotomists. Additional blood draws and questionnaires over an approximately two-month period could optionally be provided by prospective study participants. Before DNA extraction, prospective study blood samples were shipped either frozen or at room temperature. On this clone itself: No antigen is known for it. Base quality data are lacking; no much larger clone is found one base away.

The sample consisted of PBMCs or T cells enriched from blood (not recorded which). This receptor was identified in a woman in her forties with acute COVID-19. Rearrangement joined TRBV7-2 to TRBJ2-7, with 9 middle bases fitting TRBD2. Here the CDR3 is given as CASSILAGAKEQYF. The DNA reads TGTGCCAGCAGCATCTTAGCGGGAGCTAAAGAGCAGTACTTC.